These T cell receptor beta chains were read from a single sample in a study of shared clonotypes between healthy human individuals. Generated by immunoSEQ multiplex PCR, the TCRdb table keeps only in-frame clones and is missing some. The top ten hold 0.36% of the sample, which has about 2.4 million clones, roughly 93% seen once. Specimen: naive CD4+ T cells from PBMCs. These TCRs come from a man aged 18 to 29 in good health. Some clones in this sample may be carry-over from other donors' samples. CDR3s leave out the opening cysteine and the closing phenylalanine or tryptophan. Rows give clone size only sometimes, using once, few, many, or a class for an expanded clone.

SAEVHTEAF	TRBV20-1	TRBJ1-1	few
ASSFWTQGANPPLH	TRBV5-6	TRBJ1-6	NA
ASSPRTSGSTDTQY	TRBV7-9	TRBJ2-3	NA
ASSLDRSQTGGSVTEAF	TRBV11-2	TRBJ1-1	NA
ASSGTGVGNQPQH	TRBV28	TRBJ1-5	NA
ASSPNPPATNEKLF	TRBV18	TRBJ1-4	NA
ASSEALGGTEAF	TRBV2	TRBJ1-1	NA
ASSRWGVYEQY	TRBV28	TRBJ2-7	NA
ASSPVLGSDTQY	TRBV2	TRBJ2-3	NA
ASSRQGVISEQY	TRBV7-9	TRBJ2-7	NA
ASSLGPAGGYNEQF	TRBV7-3	TRBJ2-1	NA
SAPVGYTIY	TRBV20-1	TRBJ1-3	NA
ASSLRMNTEAF	TRBV7-2	TRBJ1-1	NA
ASSQDKDQRNQPQH	TRBV4-1	TRBJ1-5	NA
ATSRGGQVGSYEQY	TRBV15	TRBJ2-7	NA
ASSAVGHGGELF	TRBV5-4	TRBJ1-4	NA
ASSLGLAGPTDTQY	TRBV7-9	TRBJ2-3	NA
AWSRTSPVTDTQY	TRBV30	TRBJ2-3	NA
ASSRLTSGREDTQY	TRBV5-1	TRBJ2-3	NA
ASSPRTSGSTDTQY	TRBV9	TRBJ2-3	NA
AETGTGGTDTQY	TRBV7-2	TRBJ2-3	NA
ASSLGLGQGVTNEKLF	TRBV28	TRBJ1-4	NA
ASSVGIAEETQY	TRBV9	TRBJ2-5	NA
ASSLATSGRRGEQY	TRBV5-1	TRBJ2-7	NA
ASSQVSRGTQY	TRBV4-3	TRBJ2-3	NA
ASSLVPGYTGELF	TRBV7-8	TRBJ2-2	NA
ASGLQGNTEAF	TRBV12-5	TRBJ1-1	few
ASTGQGSSYEQY	TRBV2	TRBJ2-7	NA
ASSRTSGYEQY	TRBV7-3	TRBJ2-7	NA
ASSLQGDRNQPQH	TRBV7-9	TRBJ1-5	NA
ASRPPRGNTEAF	TRBV6-6	TRBJ1-1	NA
ASRDEGGELF	TRBV7-4	TRBJ2-2	NA
ATSRAAGTGLD	TRBV15	TRBJ2-4	NA
ASRRLGSPLH	TRBV27	TRBJ1-6	NA
ASIPPGLVNEAF	TRBV7-8	TRBJ1-1	once
ASSLKSPWRNTEAF	TRBV7-8	TRBJ1-1	NA
ASQSGGETQY	TRBV2	TRBJ2-5	once
ASSLAGLAPLGQY	TRBV7-8	TRBJ2-3	NA
ASSFRVWNQPQH	TRBV28	TRBJ1-5	NA
ATSGNPPLISGNTIY	TRBV15	TRBJ1-3	NA
ASSLVTGGPGELF	TRBV27	TRBJ2-2	NA
ASSPNPSRRDTEAF	TRBV18	TRBJ1-1	NA
ASSVARRGYNEQF	TRBV9	TRBJ2-1	NA
ASSDSSTGYGYT	TRBV6-4	TRBJ1-2	NA
ASSPQAGREGRNEQF	TRBV7-9	TRBJ2-1	NA
ASNRGDKNTEAF	TRBV5-1	TRBJ1-1	NA
ASSRTRDNEQF	TRBV6-1	TRBJ2-1	NA
AWSVMTVEQPQH	TRBV30	TRBJ1-5	few
ARVVGNGYT	TRBV2	TRBJ1-2	NA
ASSPQVGEKLF	TRBV6-1	TRBJ1-4	NA
ASSLAGGPYEQY	TRBV5-1	TRBJ2-7	NA
AWSVRAPDTQY	TRBV30	TRBJ2-3	once
ATSRVRTGILQPQH	TRBV15	TRBJ1-5	NA
ASSAPTADNEKLF	TRBV5-1	TRBJ1-4	NA
ASSSYLGQSNQPQH	TRBV11-1	TRBJ1-5	NA